This T cell receptor (beta chain) was found in a study of T-cell memory formation after mild COVID-19. Across the whole study: In these data, TCR clusters were largely donor specific.

Study-wide findings and caveats: Contracting clones from day 15 to 85 had balanced CD4/CD8; later expanders favoured CD4+. SARS-CoV-2 specificity of second-wave clones peaking day 37 was unconfirmed.

The table lists this clonotype with a few counts. Its cognate antigen is unknown. Trimming stripped 5 bases from V and 4 bases from J, with 6 bases between. This CDR3 contains 11 residues. TCRdb called the 5' RACE reads again in MiXCR, with one record for every CDR3 protein. The repertoire consists of over 300,000 distinct CDR3 sequences, with more than 20% occurring once and the leading ten covering roughly 23%. This chain links TRBV12-3 or TRBV12-4 with TRBJ2-7; D uncertain. The sequenced sample consisted of PBMCs or a T cell subset sorted from them (not recorded which). This sequence was found in a young man who had mild COVID-19 (a few samples of this study predate the infection). Cell type and time point are not known. CDR3 coding DNA: TGTGCCAGCAGTCTGATGTACGAGCAGTACTTC. This translates into CASSLMYEQYF.